The source of this T cell receptor beta chain is a study of blood T cell repertoires in COVID-19. About the study: Sites in the United States, Italy and Spain provided acute and convalescent COVID-19 samples. Nucleic acid was either cDNA or gDNA, and it came from T cells, B-cell-depleted T cells, or PBMCs.

The protocol was immunoSEQ multiplex PCR, while the TCRdb copy is restricted to in-frame clones and leaves out a portion. The sample records some 270,000 clones, around 85% being singletons. CDR3 length: 15 amino acids. Trimming at V came to 5 bases and at J to 4 bases, leaving 8 bases not matched to a gene. Germline lookup yields CDR1 SGHAT and CDR2 FQNNGV. This TCR was sampled from a woman aged 50 to 60 with acute COVID-19. The sample comprised PBMCs or T cells enriched from blood (not recorded which). The J gene is TRBJ1-1, the V gene TRBV11-2; 9 bases match TRBD1. The DNA of the CDR3 is TGTGCCAGCAGCCAGACAGGGGGTGGGAGCACTGAAGCTTTCTTT. Its protein product is CASSQTGGGSTEAFF.